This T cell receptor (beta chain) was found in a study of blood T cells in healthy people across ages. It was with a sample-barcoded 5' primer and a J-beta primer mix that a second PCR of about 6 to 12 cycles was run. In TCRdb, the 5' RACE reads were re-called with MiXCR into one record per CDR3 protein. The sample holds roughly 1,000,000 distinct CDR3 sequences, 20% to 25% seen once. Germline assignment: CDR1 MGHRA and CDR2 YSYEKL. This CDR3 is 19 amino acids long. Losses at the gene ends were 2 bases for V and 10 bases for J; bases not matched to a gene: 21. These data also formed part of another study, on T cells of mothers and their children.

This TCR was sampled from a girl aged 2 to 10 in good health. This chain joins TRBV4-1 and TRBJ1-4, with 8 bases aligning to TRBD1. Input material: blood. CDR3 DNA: TGCGCCAGCAGCCAATTTCCGGACAGGGTAAATCGAGAGGGTGTAAAACTGTTTTTT. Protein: CASSQFPDRVNREGVKLFF.